A selection of T cell receptor beta chains follows, all from one sample in a study of T-cell reconstitution after alpha-beta-depleted transplantation in children. MiXCR, run by TCRdb on the PCR reads, gives a single entry per CDR3 protein. The sample has 450,000 to 600,000 distinct CDR3 sequences; around 20% are singletons. The sequences come from PBMCs from the stem cell graft donor, collected from the stem cell graft. The source of these receptors is a human donor who donated a stem cell graft to a child with acute lymphoblastic leukemia. The CDR3 runs from the conserved cysteine through the conserved F or W. A D gene is named only where the DNA matches it firmly. The size of a clone is reported for some rows only, either as once, few or many, or as a class for expanded clones.

abundance: .; d_gene: .; v_gene: TRBV12-3/TRBV12-4; j_gene: TRBJ1-4; CDR3nt: TGTGCCAGCAGCAGCTTACAGGGCCCAACTAATGAAAAACTGTTTTTT; CDR3aa: CASSSLQGPTNEKLFF
abundance: few; d_gene: TRBD2; v_gene: TRBV10-2; j_gene: TRBJ2-3; CDR3nt: TGCGCCAGCAGTATACTAGCGGTTAGCACAGATACGCAGTATTTT; CDR3aa: CASSILAVSTDTQYF
abundance: .; d_gene: .; v_gene: TRBV5-1; j_gene: TRBJ2-1; CDR3nt: TGCGCCAGCAGCTTTAACTCAGGGAGGAATGAGCAGTTCTTC; CDR3aa: CASSFNSGRNEQFF
abundance: few; d_gene: TRBD2; v_gene: TRBV5-1; j_gene: TRBJ2-1; CDR3nt: TGCGCCAGCAGCTTGGAAATTGCGGGAGCTGACTACAATGAGCAGTTCTTC; CDR3aa: CASSLEIAGADYNEQFF
abundance: .; d_gene: .; v_gene: TRBV5-6; j_gene: TRBJ2-7; CDR3nt: TGTGCCAGCAGCTTCCGGGACTGGGGACTCTCGTCCGAGCAGTACTTC; CDR3aa: CASSFRDWGLSSEQYF
abundance: .; d_gene: .; v_gene: TRBV5-1; j_gene: TRBJ1-3; CDR3nt: TGCGCCAGCAACCTCGGAGACGGCTCTGGAAACACCATATATTTT; CDR3aa: CASNLGDGSGNTIYF
abundance: few; d_gene: .; v_gene: TRBV5-5; j_gene: TRBJ1-1; CDR3nt: TGTGCCAGCAGCAGTACAGGACCTAACACTGAAGCTTTCTTT; CDR3aa: CASSSTGPNTEAFF
abundance: .; d_gene: .; v_gene: TRBV5-1; j_gene: TRBJ1-1; CDR3nt: TGCGCCAGCAGCTTGATAGACTCAAGCCCTGAAGCTTTCTTT; CDR3aa: CASSLIDSSPEAFF
abundance: few; d_gene: .; v_gene: TRBV20-1; j_gene: TRBJ2-2; CDR3nt: TGCAGTGCCCCTGGACAGATAGAGCTGTTTTTT; CDR3aa: CSAPGQIELFF
abundance: few; d_gene: TRBD1; v_gene: TRBV6-1; j_gene: TRBJ1-2; CDR3nt: TGTGCCAGCAGCTCCGGACAGGGGAGGGTCTATGGCTACACCTTC; CDR3aa: CASSSGQGRVYGYTF